The clone carrying this TCR beta chain was detected ten times or more. What it recognizes is unknown. The CDR3 totals 15 residues. The trim removed 3 bases at V and 6 bases at J, leaving 9 bases unmatched. Germline V lookup: CDR1 LGHDT, CDR2 YNNKEL (reference sequence). The sample belongs to a study of neurological immune-mediated disorders. cDNA was made by 5'RACE with 10-nucleotide random UMIs. From 15-18 subjects, every sequencing run obtained over 190 million TCR-beta sequences. From the 5' RACE reads, TCRdb called clonotypes with MiXCR, one entry per CDR3 protein. The table includes tens of thousands of distinct CDR3 sequences, less than 4% detected once. Study-wide findings and caveats: No CDR3 amino acid sequences recurred among expanded clones across subjects, suggesting private repertoires in all groups. It was HTLV-1-associated myelopathy that showed the most TCR clonal expansion, while multiple sclerosis showed the least, falling below healthy controls.

The clonotype comes from a woman between 50 and 59 years old with multiple sclerosis. Sequencing was done on a sample of PBMCs. The V gene is TRBV3-1, the J gene TRBJ1-1; 8 positions match TRBD1. The CDR3 nucleotides read TGTGCCAGCAGCCAGGGGGACAGGATCGGTCCTGAAGCTTTCTTT. Its translation: CASSQGDRIGPEAFF.